This TCR beta chain was sequenced in a study of blood T cell repertoires in COVID-19. Looking at the study overall: Italy, Spain and the United States were the sources of the convalescent and acute COVID-19 samples. The cDNA or gDNA used as material had been derived from T cells, B-cell-depleted T cells, or PBMCs.

One Seattle source followed patients from active infection through their disease course. In the original workflow: Reference gene primer amplification gave nucleated cell count estimates. Measured with immunoSEQ multiplex PCR; TCRdb has only the in-frame clones, and not every one. The V and J calls and clone size are taken from that table; D and trimming were inferred from the DNA. This table holds around 150,000 clones, 80% to 95% found once. The CDR3 consists of 15 residues. V was trimmed by 4 bases and J by 0 bases, leaving 10 bases between them. Looked up from germline, CDR1 is SGHRS and CDR2 is YFSETQ.

The chain links TRBV5-1 to TRBJ2-2; D unresolved. This sequence originates from a man aged 30 to 45 with COVID-19, enrolled during active disease. Material for sequencing was peripheral blood. The CDR3 spells CASSPGRTNTGELFF. Written as DNA, the CDR3 is TGCGCCAGCAGCCCCGGCAGGACGAACACCGGGGAGCTGTTTTTT.